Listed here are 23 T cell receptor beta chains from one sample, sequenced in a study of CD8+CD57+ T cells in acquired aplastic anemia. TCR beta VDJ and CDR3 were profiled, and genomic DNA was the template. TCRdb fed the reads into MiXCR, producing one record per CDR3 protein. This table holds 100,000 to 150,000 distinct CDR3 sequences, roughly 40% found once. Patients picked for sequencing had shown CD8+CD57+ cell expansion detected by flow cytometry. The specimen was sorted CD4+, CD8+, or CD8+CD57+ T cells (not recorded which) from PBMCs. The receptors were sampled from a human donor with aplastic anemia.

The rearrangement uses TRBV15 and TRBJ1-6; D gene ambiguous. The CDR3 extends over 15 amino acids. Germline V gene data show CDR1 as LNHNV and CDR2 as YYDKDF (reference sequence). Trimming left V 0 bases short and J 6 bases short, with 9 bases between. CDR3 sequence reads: CATSREEVANSPLHF. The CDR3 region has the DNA TGTGCCACCAGCAGAGAGGAGGTGGCTAATTCACCCCTCCACTTT.

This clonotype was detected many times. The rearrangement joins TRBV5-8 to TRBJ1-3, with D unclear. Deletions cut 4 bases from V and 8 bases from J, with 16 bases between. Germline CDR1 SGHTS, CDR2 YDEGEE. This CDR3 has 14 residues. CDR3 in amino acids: CASSPRGLKDTIYF. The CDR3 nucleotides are TGTGCCAGCAGCCCCAGAGGACTTAAGGACACCATATATTTT.

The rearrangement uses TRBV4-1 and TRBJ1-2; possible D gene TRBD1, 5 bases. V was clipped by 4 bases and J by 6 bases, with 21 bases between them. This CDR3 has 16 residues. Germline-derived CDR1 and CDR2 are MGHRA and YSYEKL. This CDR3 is CASSPPGGPRRDGYTF. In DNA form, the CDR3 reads TGCGCCAGCAGCCCCCCGGGGGGTCCCCGGCGGGATGGCTACACCTTC.

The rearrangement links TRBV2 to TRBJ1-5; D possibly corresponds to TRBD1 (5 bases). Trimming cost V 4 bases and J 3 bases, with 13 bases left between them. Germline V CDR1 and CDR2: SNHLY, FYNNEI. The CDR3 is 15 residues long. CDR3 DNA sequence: TGTGCCAGCAGTGTGCGGGACGGGACCAATCAGCCCCAGCATTTT. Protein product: CASSVRDGTNQPQHF.

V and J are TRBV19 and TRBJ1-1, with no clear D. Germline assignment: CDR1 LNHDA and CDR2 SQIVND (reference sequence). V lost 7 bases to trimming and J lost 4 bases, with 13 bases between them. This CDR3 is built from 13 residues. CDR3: CASTVSFSTEAFF. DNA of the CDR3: TGTGCCAGTACGGTGTCTTTTAGCACTGAAGCTTTCTTT.

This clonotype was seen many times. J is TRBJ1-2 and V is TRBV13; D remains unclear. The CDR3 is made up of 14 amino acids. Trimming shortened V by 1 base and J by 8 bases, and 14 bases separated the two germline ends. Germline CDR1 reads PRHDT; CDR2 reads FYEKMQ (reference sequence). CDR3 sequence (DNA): TGTGCCAGCAGCTTAGCCTTGCAGAGTGACGGCTACACCTTC. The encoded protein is CASSLALQSDGYTF.

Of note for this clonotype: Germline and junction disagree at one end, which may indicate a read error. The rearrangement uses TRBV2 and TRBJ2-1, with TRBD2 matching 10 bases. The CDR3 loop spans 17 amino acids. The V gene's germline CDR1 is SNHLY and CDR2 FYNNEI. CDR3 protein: CASIGVSGGASPNEQSF. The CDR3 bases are TGTGCCAGCATTGGGGTGAGCGGGGGGGCGTCCCCCAATGAGCAGTCCTTC.

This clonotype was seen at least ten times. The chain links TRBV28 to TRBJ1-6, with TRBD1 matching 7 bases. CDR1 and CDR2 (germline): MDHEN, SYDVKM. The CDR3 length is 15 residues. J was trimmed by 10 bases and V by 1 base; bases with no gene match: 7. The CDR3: CASSLYDRALSPLHF. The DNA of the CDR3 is TGTGCCAGCAGTTTATACGACAGGGCCCTGTCACCCCTCCACTTT.

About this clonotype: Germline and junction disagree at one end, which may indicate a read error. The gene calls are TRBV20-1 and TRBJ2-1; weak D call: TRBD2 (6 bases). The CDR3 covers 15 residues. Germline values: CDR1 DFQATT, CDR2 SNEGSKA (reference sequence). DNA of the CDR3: TGCAGTGCCAGAGGAGGGGCGAGGTCCTACAATGAGCAGCTCTTC. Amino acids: CSARGGARSYNEQLF.

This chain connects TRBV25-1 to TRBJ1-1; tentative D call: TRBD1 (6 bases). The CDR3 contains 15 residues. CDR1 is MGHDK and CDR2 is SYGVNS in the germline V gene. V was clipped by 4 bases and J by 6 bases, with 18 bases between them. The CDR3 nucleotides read TGTGCCAGCAGTGCAACATTTGGGGGCGCGTCTGAAGCTTTCTTT. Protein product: CASSATFGGASEAFF.

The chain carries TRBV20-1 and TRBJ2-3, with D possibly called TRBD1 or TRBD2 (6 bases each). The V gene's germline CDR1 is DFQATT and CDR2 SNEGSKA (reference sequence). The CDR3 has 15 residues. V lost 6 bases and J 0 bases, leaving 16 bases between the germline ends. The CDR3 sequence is CSANGGGVSTDTQYF. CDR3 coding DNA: TGCAGTGCGAACGGGGGCGGGGTTAGCACAGATACGCAGTATTTT.

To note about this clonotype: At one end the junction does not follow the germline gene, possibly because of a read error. The CDR3 reads CASSPPGASSQPQHF. The CDR3 nucleotides read TGTGCCAGCTCACCACCGGGAGCTAGCAGTCAGCCCCAGCATTTT. The genes are TRBV18 and TRBJ1-5; D unclear. This CDR3 comprises 15 residues. Germline CDR1 is KGHSH and CDR2 is LQKENI. Together with reference TRBV18 and TRBJ1-5, the CDR3 gives the full variable domain: NAGVMQNPRHLVRRRGQEARLRCSPMKGHSHVYWYRQLPEEGLKFMVYLQKENIIDESGMPKERFSAEFPKEGPSILRIQQVVRGDSAAYFCASSPPGASSQPQHFGDGTRLSIL.

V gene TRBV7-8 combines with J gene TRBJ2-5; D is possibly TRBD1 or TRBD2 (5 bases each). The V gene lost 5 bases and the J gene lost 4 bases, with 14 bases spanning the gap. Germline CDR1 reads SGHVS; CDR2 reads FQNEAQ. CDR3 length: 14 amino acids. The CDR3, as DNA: TGTGCCAGCAGCCTGATGGGGGTAACAGAGACCCAGTACTTC. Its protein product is CASSLMGVTETQYF.

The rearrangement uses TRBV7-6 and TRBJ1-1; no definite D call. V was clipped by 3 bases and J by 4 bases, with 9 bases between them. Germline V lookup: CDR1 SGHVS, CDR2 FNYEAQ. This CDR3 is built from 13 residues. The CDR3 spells CASSLSGSTEAFF. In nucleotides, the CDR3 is TGTGCCAGCAGCTTGTCGGGAAGCACTGAAGCTTTCTTT.

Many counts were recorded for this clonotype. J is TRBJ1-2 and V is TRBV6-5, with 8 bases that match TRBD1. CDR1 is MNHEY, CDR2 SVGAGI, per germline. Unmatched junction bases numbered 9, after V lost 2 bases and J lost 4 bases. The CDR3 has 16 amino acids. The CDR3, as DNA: TGTGCCAGCAGTTACCAGGGGGCGGGAATCGTCTATGGCTACACCTTC. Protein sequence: CASSYQGAGIVYGYTF.

CDR3 DNA: TGCAGTGCTAGACAACAGGTATCCGGGGAGCTGTTTTTT. It translates to CSARQQVSGELFF. This chain uses TRBV20-1 with TRBJ2-2; D may be TRBD1 (5 bases). V gave up 2 bases and J gave up 6 bases, with 10 bases separating them. The CDR3 spans 13 residues. Germline V gives CDR1 DFQATT, CDR2 SNEGSKA (reference sequence).

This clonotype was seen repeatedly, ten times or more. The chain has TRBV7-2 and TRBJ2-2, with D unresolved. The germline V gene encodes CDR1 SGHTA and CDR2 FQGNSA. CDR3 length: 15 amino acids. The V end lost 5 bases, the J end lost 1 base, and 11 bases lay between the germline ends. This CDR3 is CASSPSGRNTGELFF. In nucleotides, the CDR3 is TGTGCCAGCAGCCCGTCCGGGCGGAACACCGGGGAGCTGTTTTTT.

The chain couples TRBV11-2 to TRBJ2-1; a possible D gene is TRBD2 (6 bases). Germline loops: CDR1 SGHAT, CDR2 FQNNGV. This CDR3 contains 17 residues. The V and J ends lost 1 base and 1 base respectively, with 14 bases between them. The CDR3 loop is CASSLGGRGRSYNEQFF. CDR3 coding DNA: TGTGCCAGCAGCTTAGGGGGTCGTGGGAGGTCCTACAATGAGCAGTTCTTC.

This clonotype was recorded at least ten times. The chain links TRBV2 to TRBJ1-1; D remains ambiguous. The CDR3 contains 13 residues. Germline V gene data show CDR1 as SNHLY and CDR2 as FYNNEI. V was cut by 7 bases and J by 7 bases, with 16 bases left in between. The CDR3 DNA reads TGTGCCAGCATCCTAGAGGCAGACGGTGAAGCTTTCTTT. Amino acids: CASILEADGEAFF. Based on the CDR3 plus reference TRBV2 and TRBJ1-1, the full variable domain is EPEVTQTPSHQVTQMGQEVILRCVPISNHLYFYWYRQILGQKVEFLVSFYNNEISEKSEIFDDQFSVERPDGSNFTLKIRSTKLEDSAMYFCASILEADGEAFFGQGTRLTVV.

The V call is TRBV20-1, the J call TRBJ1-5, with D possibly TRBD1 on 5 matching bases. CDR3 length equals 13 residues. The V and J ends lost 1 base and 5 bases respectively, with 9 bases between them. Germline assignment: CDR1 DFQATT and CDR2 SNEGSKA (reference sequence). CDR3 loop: CSARAGRDQPQHF. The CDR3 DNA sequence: TGCAGTGCTAGAGCAGGGCGCGATCAGCCCCAGCATTTT.

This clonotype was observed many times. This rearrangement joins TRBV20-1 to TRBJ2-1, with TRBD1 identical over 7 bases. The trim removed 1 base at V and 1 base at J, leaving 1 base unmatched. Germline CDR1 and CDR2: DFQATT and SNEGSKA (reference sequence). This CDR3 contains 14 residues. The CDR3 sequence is CSARADRSYNEQFF. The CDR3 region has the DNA TGCAGTGCTAGAGCGGACAGGTCCTACAATGAGCAGTTCTTC.

This chain's CDR3 is CASSIRGNSDYGYTF. CDR3 nucleotides: TGTGCCAGTAGTATTCGGGGAAATTCGGATTATGGCTACACCTTC. The gene calls are TRBV19 and TRBJ1-2; D remains unclear. V was cut by 3 bases and J by 5 bases, with 16 bases left in between. This CDR3 has 15 amino acids. The V gene's germline CDR1 is LNHDA and CDR2 SQIVND (reference sequence). The complete variable domain, with remaining parts taken from reference TRBV19 and TRBJ1-2, reads DGGITQSPKYLFRKEGQNVTLSCEQNLNHDAMYWYRQDPGQGLRLIYYSQIVNDFQKGDIAEGYSVSREKKESFPLTVTSAQKNPTAFYLCASSIRGNSDYGYTFGSGTRLTVV.

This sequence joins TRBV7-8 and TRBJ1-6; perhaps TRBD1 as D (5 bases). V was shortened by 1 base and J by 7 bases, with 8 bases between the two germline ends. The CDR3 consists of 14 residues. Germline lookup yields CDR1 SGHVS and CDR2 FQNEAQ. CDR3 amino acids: CASSLGGRNSPLHF. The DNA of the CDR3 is TGTGCCAGCAGCTTAGGGGGGAGGAATTCACCCCTCCACTTT.